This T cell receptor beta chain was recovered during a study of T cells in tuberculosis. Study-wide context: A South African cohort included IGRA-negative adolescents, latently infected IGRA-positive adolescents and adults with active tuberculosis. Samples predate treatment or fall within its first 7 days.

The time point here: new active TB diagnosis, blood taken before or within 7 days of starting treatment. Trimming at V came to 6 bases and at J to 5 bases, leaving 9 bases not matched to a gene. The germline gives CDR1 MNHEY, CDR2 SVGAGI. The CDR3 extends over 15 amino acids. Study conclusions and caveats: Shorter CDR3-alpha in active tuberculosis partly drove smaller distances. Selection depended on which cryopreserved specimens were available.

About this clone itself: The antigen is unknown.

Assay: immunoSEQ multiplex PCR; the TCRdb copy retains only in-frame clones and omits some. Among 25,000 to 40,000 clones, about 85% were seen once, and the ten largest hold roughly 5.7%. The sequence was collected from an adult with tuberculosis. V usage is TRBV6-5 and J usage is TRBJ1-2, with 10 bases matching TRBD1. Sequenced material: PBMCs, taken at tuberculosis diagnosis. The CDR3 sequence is CASSRTDRGVYGYTF. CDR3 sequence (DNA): TGTGCCAGCAGCCGAACGGACAGGGGGGTTTATGGCTACACCTTC.